Listed below are T cell receptor beta chains from one sample, sequenced in a study of blood T cell repertoires in COVID-19. TCRdb's table, derived via immunoSEQ multiplex PCR, lists solely in-frame clones and lacks some. The table shows fewer than 250,000 clones, with over 75% occurring only once. Sample: PBMCs or T cells enriched from blood (not recorded which). These receptors were obtained from a woman in her twenties or thirties who had been exposed to COVID-19. The CDR3 runs from the conserved cysteine through the conserved F or W. Each record gives: J gene, V gene, CDR3 length, CDR3 protein.

TRBJ2-5 TRBV5-6 13 CASSRTGRETQYF
TRBJ2-1 TRBV18 14 CASSPPTGRNEQFF
TRBJ2-5 TRBV7-6 15 CASSSPGFREETQYF
TRBJ1-1 TRBV12-3/TRBV12-4 11 CASSFARRAFF
TRBJ2-5 TRBV7-9 15 CASSFPGQLQETQYF
TRBJ1-1 TRBV20-1 11 CSATTGWGAFF
TRBJ2-7 TRBV9 15 CASSPTYGSGYEQYF
TRBJ1-4 TRBV19 16 CASSIFTGVVGEKLFF
TRBJ2-1 TRBV28 15 CASSSGKSSYNEQFF
TRBJ2-2 TRBV6-1 14 CASSEQRGSGELFF
TRBJ1-1 TRBV10-3 15 CAISDPQGKNTEAFF
TRBJ1-1 TRBV4-2 16 CASSQELLTANTEAFF
TRBJ1-4 TRBV7-6 14 CASSPFGEDEKLFF
TRBJ2-1 TRBV5-1 13 CASSQTSDNEQFF
TRBJ1-5 TRBV20-1 16 CSASDRLSYSNQPQHF
TRBJ2-1 TRBV29-1 14 CSADTSGTYNEQFF
TRBJ2-7 TRBV7-8 15 CASSLARLAGSEQYF
TRBJ1-1 TRBV5-5 15 CASSFGPVGNTEAFF
TRBJ1-4 TRBV28 12 CATRQGNEKLFF
TRBJ2-7 TRBV5-4 15 CASSPRKGTGEQQYF
TRBJ1-2 TRBV5-6 12 CASSSMSYGYTF
TRBJ2-7 TRBV28 19 CASSSQHRAGPTSSYEQYF
TRBJ2-7 TRBV29-1 17 CSVAGGVSGSQSYEQYF
TRBJ1-1 TRBV6-5 13 CASGRDRGREAFF
TRBJ2-7 TRBV28 15 CASSFSSGHPYEQYF
TRBJ1-1 TRBV6-5 12 CAIIDAGPEAFF
TRBJ2-1 TRBV5-1 14 CASSLGQGYNEQFF
TRBJ2-7 TRBV30 14 CAWRQGISSYEQYF
TRBJ1-6 TRBV10-2 13 CASSVQGGSPLHF
TRBJ2-7 TRBV29-1 12 CSVEGQGGNQYF
TRBJ1-6 TRBV11-2 15 CASSLLGDFGSPLHF
TRBJ2-1 TRBV4-2 16 CASSQTTSGRLNEQFF
TRBJ2-7 TRBV28 16 CASSAYRDRPSYEQYF
TRBJ1-2 TRBV12-3/TRBV12-4 13 CASSRTGGYGYTF
TRBJ1-2 TRBV7-9 14 CASSSSTGYYGYTF
TRBJ1-2 TRBV19 12 CASRTVPYGYTF
TRBJ2-1 TRBV10-2 15 CASSAGLGGVNEQFF
TRBJ2-5 TRBV2 15 CASSESSGRAETQYF
TRBJ2-3 TRBV16 16 CASSQLATRMTDTQYF
TRBJ2-3 TRBV7-9 15 CASSSSAGDTDTQYF
TRBJ2-2 TRBV25-1 14 CASRSTGFTGELFF
TRBJ2-7 TRBV5-6 16 CASSFLSIGDSYEQYF
TRBJ1-6 TRBV28 15 CASSLGGLTDSPLHF
TRBJ1-1 TRBV28 14 CASSPHRGRTEAFF